This TCR beta chain is from a study of blood T cells in healthy people across ages. A minimum of 7 million PBMCs was isolated per sample. The CDR3 sequence is 14 residues long. V shed 5 bases and J shed 3 bases, with 13 bases lying between them. Germline CDR1 reads SEHNR; CDR2 reads FQNEAQ (reference sequence). Sample-barcoded 5' priming and a J-beta primer mix drove a second PCR of about 6 to 12 cycles. TCRdb called the 5' RACE reads again in MiXCR, with one record for every CDR3 protein. The profile shows hundreds of thousands of distinct CDR3 sequences, approximately 65% of them singletons. This chain connects TRBV7-9 to TRBJ2-5; possible D gene TRBD1, 6 bases. Sequencing was carried out using blood. The sequence was obtained from a man aged 25-45 years in good health. Here the CDR3 reads CASSLRTEEETQYF. The CDR3 coding sequence is TGTGCCAGCAGCCTAAGGACAGAGGAAGAGACCCAGTACTTC.